The table lists the clone carrying this TCR beta chain with a count of one. These data are taken from a study of cytomegalovirus exposure and HLA in healthy donors. The germline V and J ends were trimmed by 0 bases and 4 bases, with 9 bases remaining between them. CDR1 and CDR2 from the germline V gene are MNHNS and SASEGT. The CDR3 contains 14 residues. Healthy people donating bone marrow made up the donors. Use of 60 Vbeta and 13 Jbeta primers characterized the PCR. Data came from immunoSEQ multiplex PCR; TCRdb stores just in-frame clones and leaves some out. Here the sample spans around 150,000 clones, 65% to 85% being singletons.

The chain is built from TRBV6-1 and TRBJ1-2, with a weak D call TRBD1 (5 bases). The source is a male donor in good health and CMV-seronegative. The sample was PBMCs. CDR3 DNA: TGTGCCAGCAGTGAAGCGCGGGGGACCTATGGCTACACCTTC. Amino acid sequence: CASSEARGTYGYTF.